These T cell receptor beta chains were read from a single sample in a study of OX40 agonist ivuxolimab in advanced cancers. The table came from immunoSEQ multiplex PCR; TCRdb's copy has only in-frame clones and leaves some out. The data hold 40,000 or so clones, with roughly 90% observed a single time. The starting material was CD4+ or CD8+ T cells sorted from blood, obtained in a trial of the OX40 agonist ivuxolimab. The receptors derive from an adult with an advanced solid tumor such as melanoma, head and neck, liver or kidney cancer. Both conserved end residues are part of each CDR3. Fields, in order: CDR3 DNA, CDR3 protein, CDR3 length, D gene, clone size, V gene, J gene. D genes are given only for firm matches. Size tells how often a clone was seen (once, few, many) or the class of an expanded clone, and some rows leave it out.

CDR3nt: TGTGCCAGTAGTATGAGGACAGGGAGCGATCAGCCCCAGCATTTT
CDR3aa: CASSMRTGSDQPQHF
len: 15
d_gene: TRBD1
abundance: .
v_gene: TRBV19
j_gene: TRBJ1-5

CDR3nt: TGCGCCAGCAGCCCAGGGGCGGCAGGGGGTTTGGAGACCCAGTACTTC
CDR3aa: CASSPGAAGGLETQYF
len: 16
d_gene: TRBD1
abundance: .
v_gene: TRBV4-1
j_gene: TRBJ2-5

CDR3nt: TGTGCCAGCAGTTTTACCGGGACAGATCTTACCGGGGAGCTGTTTTTT
CDR3aa: CASSFTGTDLTGELFF
len: 16
d_gene: TRBD1
abundance: .
v_gene: TRBV7-8
j_gene: TRBJ2-2

CDR3nt: TGTGCCAGCAGTCCAGGGATCGGCTACACCTTC
CDR3aa: CASSPGIGYTF
len: 11
d_gene: .
abundance: .
v_gene: TRBV5-4
j_gene: TRBJ1-2

CDR3nt: TGTGCCAGCAGTTTATCAGGTGAGGGAGGACGCCGAAGCTCCTATAATTCACCCCTCCACTTT
CDR3aa: CASSLSGEGGRRSSYNSPLHF
len: 21
d_gene: .
abundance: .
v_gene: TRBV27
j_gene: TRBJ1-6

CDR3nt: TGTGCCAGCAGTTTCTTTGTTGGGTTCTCTGGAAACACCATATATTTT
CDR3aa: CASSFFVGFSGNTIYF
len: 16
d_gene: .
abundance: .
v_gene: TRBV28
j_gene: TRBJ1-3

CDR3nt: TGTGCCAGCAGCGGCGGACAGTCCTACGAGCAGTACTTC
CDR3aa: CASSGGQSYEQYF
len: 13
d_gene: .
abundance: .
v_gene: TRBV9
j_gene: TRBJ2-7

CDR3nt: TGTGCCACCAGCAGAGAAAGACAGGGAGGGAGGACTAATGAAAAACTGTTTTTT
CDR3aa: CATSRERQGGRTNEKLFF
len: 18
d_gene: TRBD1
abundance: .
v_gene: TRBV15
j_gene: TRBJ1-4

CDR3nt: TGTGCCAGCAGTGTCAGCTCCAGTGGAGCCAACGTCCTGACTTTC
CDR3aa: CASSVSSSGANVLTF
len: 15
d_gene: .
abundance: .
v_gene: TRBV27
j_gene: TRBJ2-6

CDR3nt: TGTGCTAGTGGTCTAAAGGGACTCCTCTACGAGCAGTACTTC
CDR3aa: CASGLKGLLYEQYF
len: 14
d_gene: .
abundance: once
v_gene: TRBV12-5
j_gene: TRBJ2-7

CDR3nt: TGTGCCAGTAGTATAGGTTGGGCTAGGCCCATCCCAGATACGCAGTATTTT
CDR3aa: CASSIGWARPIPDTQYF
len: 17
d_gene: .
abundance: .
v_gene: TRBV19
j_gene: TRBJ2-3

CDR3nt: TGTGCCAGCAGCCACGGACAGCAAGAGACCCAGTACTTC
CDR3aa: CASSHGQQETQYF
len: 13
d_gene: .
abundance: .
v_gene: TRBV28
j_gene: TRBJ2-5

CDR3nt: TGTGCCAGCAGTTTAGGGAATCAGGCCAACGTCCTGACTTTC
CDR3aa: CASSLGNQANVLTF
len: 14
d_gene: .
abundance: .
v_gene: TRBV6-1
j_gene: TRBJ2-6

CDR3nt: TGTGCCAGTAGTATCTTTGGGGTAACGGAGGAGCAGTACTTC
CDR3aa: CASSIFGVTEEQYF
len: 14
d_gene: .
abundance: once
v_gene: TRBV19
j_gene: TRBJ2-7

CDR3nt: TGTGCCTGGGGGGCCGGGAGGGAAGCTTTCTTT
CDR3aa: CAWGAGREAFF
len: 11
d_gene: .
abundance: .
v_gene: TRBV30
j_gene: TRBJ1-1

CDR3nt: TGCGCCAGCAGCCAAGATCAAGGCAGCGACACTGAAGCTTTCTTT
CDR3aa: CASSQDQGSDTEAFF
len: 15
d_gene: .
abundance: .
v_gene: TRBV4-3
j_gene: TRBJ1-1

CDR3nt: TGTGCCAGCAGCCCGCCAGAGATGAACACTGAAGCTTTCTTT
CDR3aa: CASSPPEMNTEAFF
len: 14
d_gene: .
abundance: .
v_gene: TRBV7-9
j_gene: TRBJ1-1

CDR3nt: TGTGCCAGCTCAAACAGGGTCGATCAGCCCCAGCATTTT
CDR3aa: CASSNRVDQPQHF
len: 13
d_gene: .
abundance: .
v_gene: TRBV18
j_gene: TRBJ1-5

CDR3nt: TGTGCCATCAGTGACCACGACAGACCTGGAAACACCATATATTTT
CDR3aa: CAISDHDRPGNTIYF
len: 15
d_gene: .
abundance: .
v_gene: TRBV10-3
j_gene: TRBJ1-3

CDR3nt: TGCGCCAGCAGCCCCGCCACAACTAGGAACGAGCAGTACTTC
CDR3aa: CASSPATTRNEQYF
len: 14
d_gene: .
abundance: .
v_gene: TRBV7-9
j_gene: TRBJ2-7

CDR3nt: TGTGCCAGTAGTATAGATCAATCGGATTATCAGCCCCAGCATTTT
CDR3aa: CASSIDQSDYQPQHF
len: 15
d_gene: .
abundance: .
v_gene: TRBV19
j_gene: TRBJ1-5

CDR3nt: TGTGCCAGCAGTTTTCGATTCGGGACAGGGGACGACTATGGCTACACCTTC
CDR3aa: CASSFRFGTGDDYGYTF
len: 17
d_gene: TRBD1
abundance: .
v_gene: TRBV7-9
j_gene: TRBJ1-2

CDR3nt: TGTGCCAGCAGCGAGATACTATCTCTCGAAATAGGTTTCTTT
CDR3aa: CASSEILSLEIGFF
len: 14
d_gene: .
abundance: .
v_gene: TRBV6-6
j_gene: TRBJ1-1

CDR3nt: TGTGCCAGCAGCCGTTCGGGGACTGAAGCTTTCTTT
CDR3aa: CASSRSGTEAFF
len: 12
d_gene: .
abundance: .
v_gene: TRBV7-9
j_gene: TRBJ1-1

CDR3nt: TGTGCCAGCAGCTTAGGCCTAGGCAATGAGCAGTTCTTC
CDR3aa: CASSLGLGNEQFF
len: 13
d_gene: .
abundance: .
v_gene: TRBV7-9
j_gene: TRBJ2-1

CDR3nt: TGTGCCAGCAGCTTAAAATTCCGTGGCGGGTGTGAAAAACTGTTTTTT
CDR3aa: CASSLKFRGGCEKLFF
len: 16
d_gene: .
abundance: .
v_gene: TRBV11-3
j_gene: TRBJ1-4

CDR3nt: TGTGCCACCTCCCGGGGAGGGAGTGTGGATGAGCAGTTCTTC
CDR3aa: CATSRGGSVDEQFF
len: 14
d_gene: TRBD2
abundance: .
v_gene: TRBV9
j_gene: TRBJ2-1

CDR3nt: TGTGCCAGCAGTGAACTACAGGGGGTAAGGGCCTACGAGCAGTACTTC
CDR3aa: CASSELQGVRAYEQYF
len: 16
d_gene: TRBD1
abundance: .
v_gene: TRBV6-1
j_gene: TRBJ2-7

CDR3nt: TGTGCCAGCAGCTCTGGGACAGGGCGCAATCAGCCCCAGCATTTT
CDR3aa: CASSSGTGRNQPQHF
len: 15
d_gene: TRBD1
abundance: .
v_gene: TRBV5-4
j_gene: TRBJ1-5